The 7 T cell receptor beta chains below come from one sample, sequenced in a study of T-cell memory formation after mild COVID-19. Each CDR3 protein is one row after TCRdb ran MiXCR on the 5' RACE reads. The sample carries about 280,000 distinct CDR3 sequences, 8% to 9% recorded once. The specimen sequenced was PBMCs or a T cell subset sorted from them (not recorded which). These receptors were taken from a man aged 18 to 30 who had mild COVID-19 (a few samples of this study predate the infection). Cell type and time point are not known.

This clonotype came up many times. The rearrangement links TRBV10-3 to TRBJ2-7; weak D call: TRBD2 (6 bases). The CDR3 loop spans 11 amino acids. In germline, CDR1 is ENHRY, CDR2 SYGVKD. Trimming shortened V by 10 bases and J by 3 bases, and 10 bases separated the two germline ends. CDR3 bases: TGTGCCACGAGGGACTTCTACGAGCAGTACGTC. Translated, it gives CATRDFYEQYV.

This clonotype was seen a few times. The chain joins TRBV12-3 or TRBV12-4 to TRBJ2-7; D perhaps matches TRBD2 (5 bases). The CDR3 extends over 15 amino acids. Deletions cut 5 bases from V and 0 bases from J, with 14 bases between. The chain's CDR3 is CASSPRTDPSYEQYF. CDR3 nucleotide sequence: TGTGCCAGCAGTCCCAGGACTGATCCCTCCTACGAGCAGTACTTC.

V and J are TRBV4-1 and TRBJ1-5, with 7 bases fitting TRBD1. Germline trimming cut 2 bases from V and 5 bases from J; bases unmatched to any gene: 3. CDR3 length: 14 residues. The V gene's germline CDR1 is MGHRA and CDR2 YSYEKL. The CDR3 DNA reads TGCGCCAGCAGCCAACCCGGACAGGATCAGCCCCAGCATTTT. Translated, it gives CASSQPGQDQPQHF.

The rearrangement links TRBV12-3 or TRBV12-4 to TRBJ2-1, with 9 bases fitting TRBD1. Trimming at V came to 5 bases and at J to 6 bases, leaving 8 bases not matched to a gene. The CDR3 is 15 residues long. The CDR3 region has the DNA TGTGCCAGCAGTCAAGACATACAGGGGGCCAATGAGCAGTTCTTC. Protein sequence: CASSQDIQGANEQFF.

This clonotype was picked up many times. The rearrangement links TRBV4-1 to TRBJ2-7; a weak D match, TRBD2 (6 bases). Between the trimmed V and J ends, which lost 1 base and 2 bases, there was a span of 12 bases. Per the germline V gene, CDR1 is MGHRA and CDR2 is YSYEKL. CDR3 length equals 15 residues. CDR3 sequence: CASSQADGGTYEQYF. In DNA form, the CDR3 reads TGCGCCAGCAGCCAAGCAGACGGAGGGACCTACGAGCAGTACTTC.

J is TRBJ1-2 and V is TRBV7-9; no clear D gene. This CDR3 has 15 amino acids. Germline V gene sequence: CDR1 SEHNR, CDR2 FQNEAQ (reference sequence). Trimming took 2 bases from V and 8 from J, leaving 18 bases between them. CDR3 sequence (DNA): TGTGCCAGCAGCTTATCACCCGCCCCGCCCATCGGCTACACCTTC. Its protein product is CASSLSPAPPIGYTF.

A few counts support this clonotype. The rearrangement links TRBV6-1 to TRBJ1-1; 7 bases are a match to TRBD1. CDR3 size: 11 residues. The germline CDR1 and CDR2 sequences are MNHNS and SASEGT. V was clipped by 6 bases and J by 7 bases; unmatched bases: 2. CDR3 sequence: CASRTGFEAFF. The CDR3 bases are TGTGCCAGCAGGACAGGGTTTGAAGCTTTCTTT.